Presented here are 24 T cell receptor beta chains from one specimen sequenced in a study of molecular identifiers for immune sequencing clone quantification. TCRdb analysed the PCR reads with MiXCR anew, one entry per CDR3 protein. Of roughly 100,000 distinct CDR3 sequences in the sample, about 35% were seen once. Sequencing input: naive CD8+ T cells from blood, with Jurkat cell RNA spiked in. Described subset: FACS-sorted CD8+CD4-CCR7+CD45RA+ naive T cells. The receptor source for this set is a human donor in good health. Some libraries in this study had Jurkat cell RNA spiked in.

The chain is built from TRBV29-1 and TRBJ2-7; TRBD1 agrees at 7 bases. Germline V gene sequence: CDR1 SQVTM, CDR2 ANQGSEA. V lost 6 bases to trimming and J lost 0 bases; unmatched junction nucleotides: 5. The CDR3 consists of 13 residues. CDR3 sequence reads: CSVTGTDSYEQYF. The CDR3 nucleotides read TGCAGCGTGACAGGGACAGACTCCTACGAGCAGTACTTC.

As concerns this clonotype: The junction and the germline gene differ at one end; a read error may be behind it. This sequence joins TRBV7-2 and TRBJ2-7; D remains ambiguous. The CDR3 runs to 15 residues. Germline V CDR1 and CDR2: SGHTA, FQGNSA. The CDR3 DNA sequence: TGTGCCAGCGGCTTAATTATAGGGATTTCCAACGAGCAGTACTTC. It is translated as CASGLIIGISNEQYF.

The chain combines TRBV2 with TRBJ1-2; possibly TRBD1 for D (5 bases). The CDR3 covers 14 residues. Germline V gene sequence: CDR1 SNHLY, CDR2 FYNNEI. Trimming took 6 bases from V and 4 from J, leaving 15 bases between them. Here the CDR3 reads CASRQGDEGYGYTF. CDR3 DNA sequence: TGTGCCAGCAGGCAAGGGGACGAGGGCTATGGCTACACCTTC.

V and J are TRBV10-2 and TRBJ2-7, with D possibly being TRBD2 (5 bases). Germline V lookup: CDR1 WSHSY, CDR2 SAAADI. The CDR3 has 18 amino acids. Trimming pared 3 bases from V and 2 bases from J, leaving 23 bases between. In DNA, the CDR3 is TGCGCCAGCAGTGAAAGTCAGGTTGCTAGCCCTACGACCTACGAGCAGTACTTC. It translates to CASSESQVASPTTYEQYF.

This clonotype has just a few counts. The V gene is TRBV7-6, the J gene TRBJ2-2, with 8 bases matching TRBD1. Germline V gene data show CDR1 as SGHVS and CDR2 as FNYEAQ. V was clipped by 5 bases and J by 2 bases; unmatched bases: 4. The CDR3 is 15 residues long. This CDR3 is CASSQGQDNTGELFF. The DNA of the CDR3 is TGTGCCAGCAGCCAGGGACAGGATAACACCGGGGAGCTGTTTTTT.

Here the CDR3 reads CASSLVIREGYQETQYF. The CDR3 region has the DNA TGTGCCAGCAGCTTGGTTATTCGGGAGGGGTACCAAGAGACCCAGTACTTC. The chain links TRBV5-6 to TRBJ2-5; TRBD2 aligns across 8 bases. Looked up from germline, CDR1 is SGHDT and CDR2 is YYEEEE. With V trimmed by 0 bases and J by 0 bases, 7 bases remained unmatched. The CDR3 sequence is 17 residues long.

This clonotype appeared once. A much larger clone differs by one base, so this may be a read error. Since the CDR3 does not end with the conserved phenylalanine or tryptophan, this likely comes from a read error. The V and J genes are TRBV7-9 and TRBJ1-5; a weak D match, TRBD1 (5 bases). The CDR3 is 15 residues long. Germline CDR1 is SEHNR and CDR2 is FQNEAQ (reference sequence). The ends were cut back, 3 bases at V and 0 bases at J, with 9 bases in the middle. The CDR3 loop reads CASSLGTHSNQPQHI. CDR3 nucleotide sequence: TGTGCCAGCAGCTTGGGGACCCATAGCAATCAGCCCCAGCATATT.

A remark on this clonotype: Likely a read error: the CDR3 ends without its conserved phenylalanine or tryptophan. The chain has TRBV7-8 and TRBJ2-7, with 9 bases fitting TRBD2. The CDR3 contains 13 residues. Germline CDR1 reads SGHVS; CDR2 reads FQNEAQ. With 8 bases clipped from V and 3 bases from J, the junction kept 5 bases outside the gene matches. The CDR3 coding sequence is TGTGCCAGCGCCGGGACTAGCATCTACGAGCAGTACCTC. It translates to CASAGTSIYEQYL.

Remarks on this clonotype: At one end, the junction sequence differs from germline, possibly due to a read error. The chain couples TRBV2 to TRBJ2-3; D remains unclear. The length of the CDR3 is 15 residues. Per germline, CDR1 SNHLY and CDR2 FYNNEI. The CDR3 DNA reads TGTGCCAACAGTGAAGCTGGGGTTGGGACAGATACGCAGTATTTT. As protein: CANSEAGVGTDTQYF.

This clonotype was seen more than once but under ten times. The gene calls are TRBV20-1 and TRBJ2-6; D uncertain. CDR1 and CDR2 (germline): DFQATT, SNEGSKA (reference sequence). The CDR3 consists of 15 residues. The germline V and J ends were trimmed by 6 bases and 0 bases, with 12 bases remaining between them. CDR3 sequence: CSALESSSGANVLTF. In nucleotides, the CDR3 is TGCAGTGCCTTAGAGAGCTCCTCTGGGGCCAACGTCCTGACTTTC.

Turning to this clonotype: A much larger clonotype is one base distant, so this may be a read error. This chain uses TRBV29-1 with TRBJ2-3, with D perhaps matching TRBD1 or TRBD2 (5 bases each). The CDR3 length is 14 residues. Germline CDR1 and CDR2: SQVTM and ANQGSEA. V was pared by 4 bases and J by 4 bases, with 15 bases between. CDR3 in amino acids: CSVVTGEGSDTQYF. The CDR3, as DNA: TGCAGCGTTGTTACCGGCGAGGGGTCAGATACGCAGTATTTT.

V usage is TRBV5-1 and J usage is TRBJ2-5; the D is unclear. This CDR3 has 12 residues. Trimming removed 7 bases from V and 5 bases from J, with 12 bases in between. The germline gives CDR1 SGHRS, CDR2 YFSETQ. The CDR3 protein is CASFGSRETQYF. CDR3 DNA: TGCGCCAGCTTTGGGTCGCGGGAGACCCAGTACTTC.

This clonotype was seen ten or more times. This chain's CDR3 is CASSYGPETQYF. The CDR3 coding sequence is TGTGCCAGCAGCTACGGGCCAGAGACCCAGTACTTC. V gene TRBV6-2 or TRBV6-3 combines with J gene TRBJ2-5; D is ambiguous. The germline gives CDR1 MNHEY, CDR2 SVGEGT. V lost 6 bases and J 4 bases, leaving 9 bases between the germline ends. The CDR3 covers 12 residues.

This clonotype was seen at least ten times. This chain links TRBV28 with TRBJ2-5; 15 nucleotides match TRBD2. Losses at the gene ends were 6 bases for V and 1 base for J; bases not matched to a gene: 6. The germline V gene has CDR1 MDHEN and CDR2 SYDVKM. This CDR3 has 17 residues. CDR3 protein: CASRPGLAGGFQETQYF. CDR3 DNA: TGTGCCAGCAGACCGGGACTAGCGGGAGGTTTCCAAGAGACCCAGTACTTC.

Notes on this clonotype: A read error is possible here, since a much larger clone lies one base away. The chain combines TRBV7-6 with TRBJ2-7, with TRBD2 as a possible D gene (5 bases). The CDR3 contains 12 residues. Germline CDR1 SGHVS, CDR2 FNYEAQ. CDR3 residues: CVSSTQAGEQYF. The DNA for the CDR3 is TGTGTCAGCAGCACCCAGGCGGGCGAGCAGTACTTC.

This clonotype has ten or more counts. V is TRBV4-2 and J is TRBJ2-5, with D perhaps TRBD1 (6 bases). V was clipped by 3 bases and J by 0 bases, with 11 bases between them. CDR3 size: 15 residues. Germline assignment: CDR1 LGHNA and CDR2 YNFKEQ. The CDR3 region has the DNA TGTGCCAGCAGCCACCGAGGACAGCACCAAGAGACCCAGTACTTC. Its translation: CASSHRGQHQETQYF.

There are a few counts of this clonotype. The J gene is TRBJ2-5, the V gene TRBV12-3 or TRBV12-4; no clear D gene. The CDR3 runs 11 residues. V was shortened by 6 bases and J by 7 bases, with 9 bases between the two germline ends. The CDR3: CASSPAGTQYF. The CDR3 DNA reads TGTGCCAGCAGCCCCGCCGGGACCCAGTACTTC.

The CDR3 region is CAIPDREYSGELFF. The CDR3 region has the DNA TGTGCCATTCCGGACAGGGAATATTCCGGGGAGCTGTTTTTT. V and J are TRBV5-4 and TRBJ2-2; 8 nucleotides line up with TRBD1. V lost 9 bases, J lost 6 bases, and 10 bases stayed unmatched. Looked up from germline, CDR1 is SGHNT and CDR2 is YYREEE (reference sequence). The CDR3 loop spans 14 amino acids.

This clonotype was found a few times. This rearrangement joins TRBV14 to TRBJ1-4; D remains ambiguous. The CDR3 totals 14 residues. V was clipped by 1 base and J by 7 bases, with 10 bases between them. Germline V gene data show CDR1 as SGHDN and CDR2 as FVKESK. The CDR3 DNA is TGTGCCAGCAGCCAAGGGATGGAGTCTGAAAAACTGTTTTTT. Protein sequence: CASSQGMESEKLFF. The variable domain in full, completed from reference TRBV14 and TRBJ1-4, reads EAGVTQFPSHSVIEKGQTVTLRCDPISGHDNLYWYRRVMGKEIKFLLHFVKESKQDESGMPNNRFLAERTGGTYSTLKVQPAELEDSGVYFCASSQGMESEKLFFGSGTQLSVL.

This clonotype has only a few counts. V is TRBV12-3 or TRBV12-4 and J is TRBJ1-4; maybe TRBD1 (5 bases). The CDR3 is 11 amino acids. V lost 6 bases and J 14 bases, leaving 13 bases between the germline ends. The CDR3 DNA sequence: TGTGCCAGCAGCGCCGGGACGGATCTGTTTTTT. Residues: CASSAGTDLFF.

V gene TRBV19 combines with J gene TRBJ2-6; 8 bases line up with TRBD1. In germline, CDR1 is LNHDA, CDR2 SQIVND (reference sequence). This CDR3 contains 17 residues. V trimming: 5 bases; J trimming: 2 bases; junction bases outside the gene matches: 8. The CDR3 loop is CASSWGTGGTGANVLTF. The CDR3 DNA reads as TGTGCCAGTAGTTGGGGGACAGGTGGGACTGGGGCCAACGTCCTGACTTTC.

Ten or more counts support this clonotype. The V call is TRBV5-1, the J call TRBJ2-3; 11 bases match TRBD2. The CDR3 covers 19 residues. CDR1 and CDR2 (germline): SGHRS, YFSETQ. The trim removed 1 base at V and 2 bases at J, leaving 12 bases unmatched. CDR3 sequence (DNA): TGCGCCAGCAGCTTGATGGGGACTAGCGGAACCGGAGTCACAGATACGCAGTATTTT. The encoded protein is CASSLMGTSGTGVTDTQYF.

This clonotype came up many times. The chain links TRBV9 to TRBJ2-7; 7 nucleotides align to TRBD2. Trimming took 0 bases from V and 2 from J; bases not matched to a gene: 2. The CDR3 runs to 14 residues. Germline CDR1 reads SGDLS; CDR2 reads YYNGEE. As DNA, the CDR3 is TGTGCCAGCAGCGTAGGGGGGGGAACCTACGAGCAGTACTTC. This gives the protein CASSVGGGTYEQYF.

V usage is TRBV28 and J usage is TRBJ1-1, with TRBD1 as a possible D gene (6 bases). The V gene's germline CDR1 is MDHEN and CDR2 SYDVKM. The CDR3 contains 16 residues. With 7 bases removed from V and 0 bases from J, the gap between germline ends came to 18 bases. CDR3 sequence (DNA): TGTGCCAGCATCTTGGACAGAGCGTTCATGAACACTGAAGCTTTCTTT. Amino acid sequence: CASILDRAFMNTEAFF.